This T cell receptor (beta chain) is drawn from a study of blood T cell repertoires in COVID-19. Study overall: Nucleic acid was either cDNA or gDNA, and it came from T cells, B-cell-depleted T cells, or PBMCs.

The method was immunoSEQ multiplex PCR; TCRdb's version includes in-frame clones alone and lacks a portion of them. The sample records some 110,000 clones, about 85% being singletons. Followed over time, Seattle patients had been enrolled while infection was active. This TCR was sampled from an elderly woman with COVID-19, enrolled during active disease. Sample: peripheral blood.

The CDR3 sequence is CASSQDRGWGNEQYF. DNA of the CDR3: TGCGCCAGCAGCCAAGATCGGGGGTGGGGGAACGAGCAGTACTTC. The gene calls are TRBV4-3 and TRBJ2-7; possibly TRBD2 for D (6 bases). This CDR3 has 15 amino acids. The V gene's germline CDR1 is LGHNA and CDR2 YSLEER. Trimming took off 0 bases at V and 5 bases at J, with 14 bases between the two ends.